These 17 T cell receptor beta chains came from one sample sequenced in a study of shared clonotypes between healthy human individuals (TCRdb year 2020). The library was obtained by the immunoSEQ multiplex PCR assay. Imported from immuneACCESS, the table was reduced by TCRdb to in-frame sequences with V and J called. These copies leave out some clones; in studies compared against another copy, an unresolved V gene accounts for under half, and the cause of the remainder is not known. Here the sample has 2 million to 2.5 million clones; approximately 96% occur a single time. The ten largest clones add up to approximately 0.13% of the sample. Material for sequencing was naive CD4+ T cells sorted from blood. Per the publication, the cell subset or site label means: CD45RA+ positively selected. The receptors come from a man aged 18 to 30 in good health.

The gene calls are TRBV6-1 and TRBJ2-5; D remains ambiguous. V was cut by 11 bases and J by 2 bases, with 12 bases left in between. The CDR3 has 12 residues. Germline values: CDR1 MNHNS, CDR2 SASEGT. CDR3 residues: CAGGRSQETQYF. The CDR3, as DNA: TGTGCCGGCGGACGGTCTCAAGAGACCCAGTACTTC.

This chain joins TRBV7-9 and TRBJ2-1; D not resolved. This CDR3 spans 10 amino acids. In germline, CDR1 is SEHNR, CDR2 FQNEAQ (reference sequence). Trimming cost V 8 bases and J 7 bases, with 6 bases left between them. The CDR3 DNA reads TGTGCCAGCCGCTCAAATGAGCAGTTCTTC. This translates into CASRSNEQFF.

Only a few counts were recorded for this clone. V gene TRBV25-1 combines with J gene TRBJ1-2; TRBD1 matches at 9 bases. From germline, CDR1 is MGHDK and CDR2 SYGVNS. V trimming: 3 bases; J trimming: 8 bases; junction bases outside the gene matches: 7. The CDR3 loop spans 14 amino acids. The CDR3, as DNA: TGTGCCAGCAGTGAGGCGGGACAGGGTGGGGGCTACACCTTC. Translated: CASSEAGQGGGYTF.

The chain employs TRBV6-5 and TRBJ1-5; no clear D gene. Germline V gene sequence: CDR1 MNHEY, CDR2 SVGAGI. The CDR3 is 13 residues long. V was trimmed by 6 bases and J by 4 bases, leaving 10 bases between them. The CDR3 protein is CASSPNGNQPQHF. The CDR3 coding sequence is TGTGCCAGCAGCCCCAATGGGAATCAGCCCCAGCATTTT.

The V and J genes are TRBV11-2 and TRBJ2-7; 9 bases align to TRBD1. From germline, CDR1 is SGHAT and CDR2 FQNNGV. CDR3 size: 14 residues. Losses at the gene ends were 6 bases for V and 0 bases for J; bases not matched to a gene: 3. Here the CDR3 reads CASRPDRGSYEQYF. The CDR3, as DNA: TGTGCCAGCAGACCGGACAGGGGCTCCTACGAGCAGTACTTC.

In the case of this clone: Other DNA sequences of this sample code for an identical CDR3. This chain connects TRBV18 to TRBJ2-3; D is ambiguous. Deletions cut 3 bases from V and 4 bases from J, with 2 bases between. Germline V gene lookup returns CDR1 KGHSH and CDR2 LQKENI. The CDR3 runs 11 residues. The CDR3 here is CASSPSDTQYF. CDR3 sequence (DNA): TGTGCCAGCTCACCCTCAGATACGCAGTATTTT.

The V call is TRBV19, the J call TRBJ1-2; no reliable D call. The CDR3 is 13 amino acids. The V gene lost 6 bases and the J gene lost 2 bases, with 10 bases spanning the gap. Per germline, CDR1 LNHDA and CDR2 SQIVND (reference sequence). The chain's CDR3 is CASRKDGNYGYTF. Here the CDR3 DNA reads TGTGCCAGTAGGAAAGACGGCAACTATGGCTACACCTTC.

The chain carries TRBV13 and TRBJ2-3, with 9 bases that match TRBD2. Germline V gene data show CDR1 as PRHDT and CDR2 as FYEKMQ (reference sequence). The CDR3 covers 15 residues. V was pared by 0 bases and J by 3 bases, with 1 base of the junction left unmatched. The CDR3 bases are TGTGCCAGCAGCTTAGGTGGACTAGCGACAGATACGCAGTATTTT. It encodes CASSLGGLATDTQYF.

The genes are TRBV9 and TRBJ2-2; D remains unclear. Between the trimmed V and J ends, which lost 0 bases and 3 bases, there was a span of 6 bases. CDR1 is SGDLS, CDR2 YYNGEE, per germline. The length of the CDR3 is 14 residues. The CDR3 protein is CASSVGADTGELFF. The CDR3 bases are TGTGCCAGCAGCGTAGGTGCTGACACCGGGGAGCTGTTTTTT.

The rearrangement joins TRBV2 to TRBJ1-6, with D hard to call. Germline V gives CDR1 SNHLY, CDR2 FYNNEI. Trimming left V 5 bases short and J 8 bases short, with 13 bases between. The CDR3 consists of 14 residues. The CDR3 loop is CASSSPSGDSPLHF. Here the CDR3 DNA reads TGTGCCAGCAGTTCCCCGAGTGGTGATTCACCCCTCCACTTT.

The rearrangement joins TRBV7-9 to TRBJ2-3, with 9 bases aligning to TRBD2. The V gene's germline CDR1 is SEHNR and CDR2 FQNEAQ (reference sequence). This CDR3 is built from 15 residues. Trimming at V came to 3 bases and at J to 2 bases, leaving 3 bases not matched to a gene. CDR3 loop: CASSFWTSATDTQYF. The DNA of the CDR3 is TGTGCCAGCAGCTTCTGGACTAGCGCCACAGATACGCAGTATTTT.

The chain is built from TRBV6-6 and TRBJ2-1, with 7 positions matching TRBD1. V lost 0 bases to trimming and J lost 7 bases; unmatched junction nucleotides: 9. Per germline, CDR1 MNHNY and CDR2 SVGAGI (reference sequence). This CDR3 spans 16 amino acids. CDR3 DNA: TGTGCCAGCAGTTACTCGGGACAGCCCTACGTGAATGAGCAGTTCTTC. As protein: CASSYSGQPYVNEQFF.

The rearrangement links TRBV5-4 to TRBJ1-6, with 9 bases matching TRBD1. CDR3 size: 15 residues. Germline assignment: CDR1 SGHNT and CDR2 YYREEE (reference sequence). J was trimmed by 8 bases and V by 5 bases; bases with no gene match: 8. The CDR3 DNA is TGTGCCAGCAGTTACGCGGGACAGGGTGATTCACCCCTCCACTTT. Amino acids: CASSYAGQGDSPLHF.

Of note for this clone: One base away lies a much larger clone, so this may be a sequencing read error. The identical CDR3 is also encoded by other nucleotide sequences in the sample. This chain uses TRBV11-2 with TRBJ2-7; D is unresolved. The CDR3 has 11 amino acids. V lost 4 bases and J lost 2, with 3 bases in between. Germline loops: CDR1 SGHAT, CDR2 FQNNGV. The chain's CDR3 is CASSSAYEQYF. DNA of the CDR3: TGTGCCAGCAGCTCAGCCTACGAGCAGTACTTC.

As concerns this clone: The junction departs from the called germline gene at one end, perhaps through a read error. The J gene is TRBJ2-5, the V gene TRBV6-1; 12 nucleotides agree with TRBD2. Per germline, CDR1 MNHNS and CDR2 SASEGT. This CDR3 region has 15 residues. CDR3 coding DNA: TGTGCCAGTAGTGGGACTAGCGGGTTCCAAGAGACCCAGTACTTC. Its protein is CASSGTSGFQETQYF.

The chain is built from TRBV19 and TRBJ1-4; D is unresolved. V lost 4 bases and J 6 bases, leaving 15 bases between the germline ends. The germline V gene has CDR1 LNHDA and CDR2 SQIVND (reference sequence). The CDR3 runs to 15 residues. The CDR3, as DNA: TGTGCCAGTAGTACCGGCCTAGTCCCCGATGAAAAACTGTTTTTT. It is translated as CASSTGLVPDEKLFF. The full variable domain, with the rest looked up from reference TRBV19 and TRBJ1-4, is DGGITQSPKYLFRKEGQNVTLSCEQNLNHDAMYWYRQDPGQGLRLIYYSQIVNDFQKGDIAEGYSVSREKKESFPLTVTSAQKNPTAFYLCASSTGLVPDEKLFFGSGTQLSVL.

The chain uses TRBV19 and TRBJ2-5, with D possibly matching TRBD2 (6 bases). From germline, CDR1 is LNHDA and CDR2 SQIVND (reference sequence). The CDR3 runs 13 residues. The V gene lost 5 bases and the J gene lost 6 bases, with 13 bases spanning the gap. CDR3 DNA: TGTGCCAGTAGTGACGCGGGAAAGCAGACCCAGTACTTC. It encodes CASSDAGKQTQYF.